This T cell receptor (beta chain) derives from a study of cytomegalovirus exposure and HLA in healthy donors. General study points: Among donors in an Asian-associated ancestry cluster, a later analysis reportedly found fewer N-insertions than the approximately 700-donor mean.

It was with 60 Vbeta and 13 Jbeta primers that the PCR ran. The data were produced by immunoSEQ multiplex PCR, yet TCRdb's version contains in-frame clones alone and is incomplete. In the table there are over 130,000 clones, more than 75% of which are singletons. There are 11 residues in the CDR3. From germline, CDR1 is SGHAT and CDR2 FQNNGV. Trimming shortened V by 5 bases and J by 9 bases, and 11 bases separated the two germline ends. Remarks on this clone: Its target is unknown.

This clonotype was obtained from a man aged 35 to 55 in good health and CMV-seronegative. V gene TRBV11-2 combines with J gene TRBJ2-7; D is perhaps TRBD1 (6 bases). Sequenced input: PBMCs. The CDR3 nucleotides read TGTGCCAGCAGCCTACAGACAGGGCAGTACTTC. This translates into CASSLQTGQYF.